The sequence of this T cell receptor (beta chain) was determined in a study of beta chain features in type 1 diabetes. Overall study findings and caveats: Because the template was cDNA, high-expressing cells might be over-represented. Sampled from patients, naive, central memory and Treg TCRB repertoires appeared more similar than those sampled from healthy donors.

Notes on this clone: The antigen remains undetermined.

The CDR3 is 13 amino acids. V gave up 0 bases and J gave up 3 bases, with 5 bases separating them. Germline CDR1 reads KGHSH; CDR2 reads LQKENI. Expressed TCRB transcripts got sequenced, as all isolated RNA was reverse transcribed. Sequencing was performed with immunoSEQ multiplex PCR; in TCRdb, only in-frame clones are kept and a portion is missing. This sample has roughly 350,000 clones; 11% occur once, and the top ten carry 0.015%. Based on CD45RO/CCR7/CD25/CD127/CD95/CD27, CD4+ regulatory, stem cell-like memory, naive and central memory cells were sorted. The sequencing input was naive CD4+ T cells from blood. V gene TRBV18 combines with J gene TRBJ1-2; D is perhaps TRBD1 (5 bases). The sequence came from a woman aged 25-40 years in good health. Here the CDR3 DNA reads TGTGCCAGCTCACCACCAGGGGACTATGGCTACACCTTC. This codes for CASSPPGDYGYTF.